This is a list of T cell receptor beta chains from one sample in a study of CD8 T cells in ankylosing spondylitis. TCRdb ran MiXCR on the 5' RACE reads and lists one entry per CDR3 protein. The data show some 130,000 distinct CDR3 sequences, over 9.5% seen once. Sequenced input: blood, either unsorted or a sorted T cell fraction (not recorded which). The receptors here all came from a female donor with ankylosing spondylitis or in good health (not recorded which). Both conserved end residues are part of each CDR3. A D gene is named only where the DNA matches it firmly. Clone sizes are given selectively: once, few, many, or a class where the clone is expanded.

TGCAGTGCTAGACCGGGGGGTGGTGGTCACTATGGCTACACCTTC	CSARPGGGGHYGYTF	many	TRBV20-1	NA	TRBJ1-2
TGCGCCAGCAGCTTGGTGGGGGCGGCGACCGGGGAGCTGTTTTTT	CASSLVGAATGELFF	many	TRBV5-1	NA	TRBJ2-2
TGTGCCAGCAGTTTAACCCATCTGGCCGCTTTCTTT	CASSLTHLAAFF	many	TRBV12-3/TRBV12-4	NA	TRBJ1-1
TGTGCCAGCAGTTTGGGATGGGGCAATCAGCCCCAGCATTTT	CASSLGWGNQPQHF	many	TRBV27	NA	TRBJ1-5
TGTGCCAGCAGCTTAACTAGCGGGGCGAACCTCTACGAGCAGTACTTC	CASSLTSGANLYEQYF	many	TRBV7-6	TRBD2	TRBJ2-7
TGTGCCAGCAGCCAAAAGGGCGCTCGAGATACGCAGTATTTT	CASSQKGARDTQYF	many	TRBV7-3	NA	TRBJ2-3
TGCGCCAGCAGTGAATCCCGCAGGTCGGGTCAGCCCCAGCATTTT	CASSESRRSGQPQHF	NA	TRBV10-2	NA	TRBJ1-5
TGTGCCAGCAGTTTGAACCCAAGCGACAGTATCTACGAGCAGTACTTC	CASSLNPSDSIYEQYF	many	TRBV28	NA	TRBJ2-7
TGTGCCAGCAGTTCTAGCGGGGGGGCTGACTACAATGAGCAGTTCTTC	CASSSSGGADYNEQFF	many	TRBV12-3/TRBV12-4	TRBD2	TRBJ2-1
TGCGCCAGCAGCTTGGAAGATTTCTCCTACAATGAGCAGTTCTTC	CASSLEDFSYNEQFF	many	TRBV5-1	NA	TRBJ2-1
TGTGCCAGCAGCTTAGCGGGGACTAGCGGGCACTGGAGCTCCTACAATGAGCAGTTCTTC	CASSLAGTSGHWSSYNEQFF	many	TRBV11-1	TRBD2	TRBJ2-1
TGTGCCAGCACGAGGGAGGGACAGCATCAGCCCCAGCATTTT	CASTREGQHQPQHF	medium-sized	TRBV6-1	TRBD1	TRBJ1-5
TGTGCCAGCAGTTCCGGACAGGGGAGCGGGAGTTTATTGGCCGAGCAGTACTTC	CASSSGQGSGSLLAEQYF	NA	TRBV12-3/TRBV12-4	NA	TRBJ2-7
TGTGCCAGCAGCAGCCGGGGAAGCTCCTACAATGAGCAGTTCTTC	CASSSRGSSYNEQFF	NA	TRBV7-9	NA	TRBJ2-1
TGTGCCAGCAGTTACGATACTAGCGGCAACACCGGGGAGCTGTTTTTT	CASSYDTSGNTGELFF	few	TRBV6-5	TRBD2	TRBJ2-2
TGCAGTGCTCCAAGGGACCCAACCCAAGAGACCCAGTACTTC	CSAPRDPTQETQYF	many	TRBV20-1	NA	TRBJ2-5
TGCGCCAGCAGCTTGCTCGATGGGGATACGCAGTATTTT	CASSLLDGDTQYF	many	TRBV5-1	NA	TRBJ2-3
TGTGCCATCAGTGGTGGGACTGAAGCTTTCTTT	CAISGGTEAFF	many	TRBV10-3	NA	TRBJ1-1
TGTGCCAGCAGCTCCGCAGGGTCCGGAAACACCATATATTTT	CASSSAGSGNTIYF	many	TRBV7-6	NA	TRBJ1-3
TGTGCCAGCAGCCAACCCGGGGGATCCAACTATGGCTACACCTTC	CASSQPGGSNYGYTF	many	TRBV4-2	NA	TRBJ1-2
TGTGCCAGCAGCTTAGGGACAGGGGAGTACAATGAGCAGTTCTTC	CASSLGTGEYNEQFF	NA	TRBV7-9	TRBD1	TRBJ2-1
TGTGCCAGCTCACTGGGGCAAGGAGACAATTCACCCCTCCACTTT	CASSLGQGDNSPLHF	many	TRBV18	NA	TRBJ1-6
TGTGCCAGCAGCTTACCCACGTGGGGGAACACGAACACTGAAGCTTTCTTT	CASSLPTWGNTNTEAFF	many	TRBV7-8	NA	TRBJ1-1
TGTGCCATCAGAGGGACAGGGGGGATCTACGAGCAGTACTTC	CAIRGTGGIYEQYF	many	TRBV10-3	TRBD1	TRBJ2-7
TGTGCCACCAGTGATCCGGGACAGGTCGTAGGTGAGCAGTTCTTC	CATSDPGQVVGEQFF	many	TRBV24-1	TRBD1	TRBJ2-1
TGTGCCAGCAGCGTAGTAGGGACAGATACGCAGTATTTT	CASSVVGTDTQYF	few	TRBV9	NA	TRBJ2-3
TGCGCCAGCACAGGGGTAGACACCGGGGAGCTGTTTTTT	CASTGVDTGELFF	NA	TRBV5-1	NA	TRBJ2-2
TGCAGTGCTAGGGGGGACAGAAGCACCGGGGAGCTGTTTTTT	CSARGDRSTGELFF	few	TRBV20-1	TRBD1	TRBJ2-2
TGTGCCAGCAGTTCGCTCCCCACGAGCTCCTACAATGAGCAGTTCTTC	CASSSLPTSSYNEQFF	NA	TRBV2	NA	TRBJ2-1
TGTGCCAGCAGTTTGGGTGGACTACGTTACAATGAGCAGTTCTTC	CASSLGGLRYNEQFF	many	TRBV28	NA	TRBJ2-1
TGTGCCATCAGTGAGTCTGTTGGGGAAACCAGCAATCAGCCCCAGCATTTT	CAISESVGETSNQPQHF	many	TRBV10-3	NA	TRBJ1-5
TGTGCCAGCAGCTTAGATGGGGTAGGAAATGAGCAGTTCTTC	CASSLDGVGNEQFF	few	TRBV11-2	NA	TRBJ2-1
TGTGCCAGCAGCCGTCAGGTAGGGATGGATGAGCAGTTCTTC	CASSRQVGMDEQFF	many	TRBV7-2	NA	TRBJ2-1
TGTGCCAGCTCACACGGACAGGGTGTAGGGACTAATGAAAAACTGTTTTTT	CASSHGQGVGTNEKLFF	few	TRBV18	TRBD1	TRBJ1-4
TGTGCCAGCAGTTTGAACCCCGGAGAGACTGAAGCTTTCTTT	CASSLNPGETEAFF	many	TRBV12-3/TRBV12-4	NA	TRBJ1-1
TGCAGTGCTAGTGTAGGAGACTCCTCGAATGAGCAGTTCTTC	CSASVGDSSNEQFF	few	TRBV20-1	NA	TRBJ2-1
TGTGCCTCTCAACGGACGAACACTGAAGCTTTCTTT	CASQRTNTEAFF	many	TRBV10-3	NA	TRBJ1-1
TGTGCCAGCAGCCCGGGACCCTCGATGTCAGATACGCAGTATTTT	CASSPGPSMSDTQYF	NA	TRBV6-1	NA	TRBJ2-3
TGCGCCAGCAGCATGGAGGGACTTTCCTACGAGCAGTACTTC	CASSMEGLSYEQYF	many	TRBV5-1	NA	TRBJ2-7
TGTGCCAGCAGTTTGACGGGCTCTGGGGCCAACGTCCTGACTTTC	CASSLTGSGANVLTF	NA	TRBV28	NA	TRBJ2-6
TGCAGTGCTACCCGGGTCTCCTCCGGCCACGAGCAGTACTTC	CSATRVSSGHEQYF	many	TRBV20-1	NA	TRBJ2-7
TGCGCCAGCAGCTTGGGTTCCAGGGCCCACCCTAAGAACACTGAAGCTTTCTTT	CASSLGSRAHPKNTEAFF	NA	TRBV5-1	NA	TRBJ1-1
TGCGCCAGCAGCCAAGCCCCACCGGGAAACTCTGGAAACACCATATATTTT	CASSQAPPGNSGNTIYF	NA	TRBV4-1	NA	TRBJ1-3
TGTGCCAGCAGTGAAGCGCAAGATACGCAGTATTTT	CASSEAQDTQYF	many	TRBV2	NA	TRBJ2-3
TGTGCCAGCAGTTTTCCTGAAGCTTTCTTT	CASSFPEAFF	many	TRBV12-3/TRBV12-4	NA	TRBJ1-1
TGTGCCAGCGGAACCAACTTTAATGAAAAACTGTTTTTT	CASGTNFNEKLFF	many	TRBV27	NA	TRBJ1-4
TGTGCCAGCAGCTTAGGGGGACGGAGTGAGCAGTTCTTC	CASSLGGRSEQFF	many	TRBV7-7	NA	TRBJ2-1
TGTGCCAGCAGTTCAAACCTAGCGGAAGTGTTCTTC	CASSSNLAEVFF	many	TRBV12-3/TRBV12-4	TRBD2	TRBJ2-1
TGCGCCAGCAGCTTGGTCCCAGATACGCAGTATTTT	CASSLVPDTQYF	few	TRBV5-1	NA	TRBJ2-3
TGTGCCAGCAGCCAAGTGGGAGGGGGCCGAGTGGACACCGGGGAGCTGTTTTTT	CASSQVGGGRVDTGELFF	few	TRBV3-1	NA	TRBJ2-2
TGTGCCAGCAGCCTGGACAGGGAGCAGCCCCAGCATTTT	CASSLDREQPQHF	many	TRBV7-2	TRBD1	TRBJ1-5
TGTGCCAGTAGTATCTACGGGTCCTTCTACAATGAGCAGTTCTTC	CASSIYGSFYNEQFF	few	TRBV19	NA	TRBJ2-1
TGTGCCAGCGGGACCGACCTGTACAATGAGCAGTTCTTC	CASGTDLYNEQFF	many	TRBV6-1	NA	TRBJ2-1
TGCGCCAGCAGCTTACCTCAGACGGCGGGGCAAGAGACCCAGTACTTC	CASSLPQTAGQETQYF	many	TRBV5-1	NA	TRBJ2-5
TGTGCCAGCAGCCAAGGGCTAGCGGGAGACAATGAGCAGTTCTTC	CASSQGLAGDNEQFF	many	TRBV3-1	TRBD2	TRBJ2-1
TGCAGTGCTAGAGATCAGCGGACTTCGGCCTCCTACGAGCAGTACTTC	CSARDQRTSASYEQYF	many	TRBV20-1	NA	TRBJ2-7
TGTGCCAGCAGGGAGGGGACCGGGGCCTCCAATGAGCAGTTCTTC	CASREGTGASNEQFF	NA	TRBV7-9	NA	TRBJ2-1
TGTGCCACTCCGACTAGCGAGGGTGAGCAGTTCTTC	CATPTSEGEQFF	NA	TRBV24-1	TRBD2	TRBJ2-1
TGCGCCAGCAGCGCCGCGGGGAGGCTTCTCTCTGGAAACACCATATATTTT	CASSAAGRLLSGNTIYF	many	TRBV5-1	NA	TRBJ1-3